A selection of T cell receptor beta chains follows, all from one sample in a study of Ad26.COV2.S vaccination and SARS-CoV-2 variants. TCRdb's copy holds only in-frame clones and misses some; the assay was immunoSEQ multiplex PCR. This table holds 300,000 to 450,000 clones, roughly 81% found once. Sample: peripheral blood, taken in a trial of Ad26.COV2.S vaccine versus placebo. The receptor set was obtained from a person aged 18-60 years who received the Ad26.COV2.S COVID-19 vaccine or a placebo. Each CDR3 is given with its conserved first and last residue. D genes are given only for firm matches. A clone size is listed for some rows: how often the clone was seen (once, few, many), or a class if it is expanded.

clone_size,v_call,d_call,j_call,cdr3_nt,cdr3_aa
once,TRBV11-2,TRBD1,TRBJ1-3,TGTGCCAGCAGCTTATTTCCGGGACAGGTGGGAGACTCTGGAAACACCATATATTTT,CASSLFPGQVGDSGNTIYF
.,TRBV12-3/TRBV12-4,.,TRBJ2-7,TGTGCCAGCAGTTCTCAGAATTACGAGCAGTACTTC,CASSSQNYEQYF
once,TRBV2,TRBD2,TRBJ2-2,TGTGCCAGCAGTGTAGCGAGGACTAGCACCGGGGAGCTGTTTTTT,CASSVARTSTGELFF
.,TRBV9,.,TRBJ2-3,TGTGCCAGCAGCGTTGGGAGCCCAGATACGCAGTATTTT,CASSVGSPDTQYF
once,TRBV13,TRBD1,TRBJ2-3,TGTGCCAGCAGCCCACAGGGGGTCACAGATACGCAGTATTTT,CASSPQGVTDTQYF
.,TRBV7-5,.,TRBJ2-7,TGTGTCAGAAGCCTAGCCGGCGTAGCGGGGCATAGTTACGAGCAGTACTTC,CVRSLAGVAGHSYEQYF
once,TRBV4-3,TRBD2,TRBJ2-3,TGCGCCAGCAGCAGGCGGCGGGAGACAGATACGCAGTATTTT,CASSRRRETDTQYF
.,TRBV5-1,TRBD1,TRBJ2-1,TGCGCCAGCAGCCCAAGGACAGGGGGTTACAATGAGCAGTTCTTC,CASSPRTGGYNEQFF
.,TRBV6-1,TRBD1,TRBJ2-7,TGTGCCAGCAGTGAAGGGCAGGGGGCGCGATACGAGCAGTACTTC,CASSEGQGARYEQYF
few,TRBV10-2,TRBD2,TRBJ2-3,TGCGCCAGCAGTGGACTAGCGGGAGGACCAGATACGCAGTATTTT,CASSGLAGGPDTQYF
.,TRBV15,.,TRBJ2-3,TGTGCCACCAGCAGAGGCGGTAGCACAGATACGCAGTATTTT,CATSRGGSTDTQYF
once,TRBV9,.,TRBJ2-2,TGTGCCAGCCAGGGTTTCACCGGGGAGCTGTTTTTT,CASQGFTGELFF